This section outlines one T cell receptor (beta chain) sequence together with its context. Its antigen is unidentified. The data are from a study of OX40 agonist ivuxolimab in advanced cancers. Data came from immunoSEQ multiplex PCR; TCRdb stores just in-frame clones and leaves some out. The repertoire has 65,000 to 70,000 clones, roughly 81% of them found once; the top ten carry 1.6%. Study results and limitations: Among T cells, CD8+ cells averaged more expanded clones than CD4+ cells. At 0.1 to 3.0 mg/kg and by week 6, clonal expansion occurred in CD4+ and CD8+ blood T cells.

This specimen was CD4+ or CD8+ T cells sorted from blood, taken in a trial of the OX40 agonist ivuxolimab. This clonotype originated in an adult with an advanced solid tumor such as melanoma, head and neck, liver or kidney cancer.

CDR3 loop: CASTPRASGIYNEQFF. CDR3 DNA sequence: TGTGCCAGTACCCCCCGCGCTAGCGGTATCTACAATGAGCAGTTCTTC. V is TRBV19 and J is TRBJ2-1, with TRBD2 matching 7 bases. CDR1 and CDR2 (germline): LNHDA, SQIVND (reference sequence). V gave up 7 bases and J gave up 3 bases; unmatched junction bases: 12. The CDR3 spans 16 residues.